The clone carrying this TCR beta chain was seen just once. These data come from a study of blood T cell repertoires in COVID-19. The wider study: Spain, Italy and the United States supplied samples that represented acute and convalescent COVID-19.

Germline V gene lookup returns CDR1 SGHAT and CDR2 FQDESV (reference sequence). The V segment lost 5 bases and the J segment 5 bases; nucleotides outside the gene matches: 6. The CDR3 runs to 13 residues. The protocol was immunoSEQ multiplex PCR, while the TCRdb copy is restricted to in-frame clones and leaves out a portion. This table has 120,000 or so clones, roughly four fifths appearing once. Material for sequencing was peripheral blood. The chain recombines TRBV11-1 with TRBJ2-7; 7 bases match TRBD1. The clonotype was recovered from a man aged 55-75 years with acute or convalescent COVID-19. The CDR3 nucleotides read TGTGCCAGCAGCGCTGGACAGGTGAACGAGCAGTACTTC. It yields the protein CASSAGQVNEQYF.